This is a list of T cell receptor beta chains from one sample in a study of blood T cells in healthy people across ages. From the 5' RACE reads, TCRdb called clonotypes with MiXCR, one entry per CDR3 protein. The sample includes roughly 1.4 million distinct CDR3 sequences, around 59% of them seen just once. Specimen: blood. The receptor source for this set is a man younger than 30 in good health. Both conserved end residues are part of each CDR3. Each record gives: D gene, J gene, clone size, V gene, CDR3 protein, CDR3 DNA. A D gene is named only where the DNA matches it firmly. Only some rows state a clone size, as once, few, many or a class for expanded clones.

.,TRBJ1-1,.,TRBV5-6,CASSSVLGELSEAFF,TGTGCCAGCAGCTCGGTGCTGGGGGAGTTGTCTGAAGCTTTCTTT
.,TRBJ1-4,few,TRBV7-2,CASSFVLNPNEKLFF,TGTGCCAGCAGCTTTGTCCTAAATCCTAATGAAAAACTGTTTTTT
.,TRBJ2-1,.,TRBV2,CASTLLTTYNEQFF,TGTGCCAGCACTTTGCTGACGACCTACAATGAGCAGTTCTTC
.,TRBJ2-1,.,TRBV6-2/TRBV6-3,CASRNPSPGLHLHWFF,TGTGCCAGCAGAAACCCCTCGCCGGGACTCCACCTCCATTGGTTCTTC
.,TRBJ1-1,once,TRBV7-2,CASTLAPVNTEAFF,TGTGCCAGCACCCTCGCTCCCGTGAACACTGAAGCTTTCTTT
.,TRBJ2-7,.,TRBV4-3,CASSQDQTGLADTQYF,TGCGCCAGCAGCCAAGATCAAACAGGGTTGGCAGATACGCAGTACTTC
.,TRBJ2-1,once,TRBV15,CATGHLRDEQFF,TGTGCCACTGGCCACCTACGGGATGAGCAGTTCTTC
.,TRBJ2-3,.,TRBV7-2,CASSLEILSSTDTQYF,TGTGCCAGCAGCTTAGAAATTCTCAGTAGCACAGATACGCAGTATTTT
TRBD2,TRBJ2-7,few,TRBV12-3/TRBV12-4,CASSEVAGGEQYF,TGTGCCAGCAGTGAGGTAGCGGGAGGCGAGCAGTACTTC
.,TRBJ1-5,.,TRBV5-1,CASRLGADSNQPQHF,TGCGCCAGCAGGTTAGGGGCGGATAGCAATCAGCCCCAGCATTTT
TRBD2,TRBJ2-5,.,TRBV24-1,CATSDKEREGLWDQYF,TGTGCCACCAGTGACAAAGAACGGGAGGGGCTTTGGGATCAGTACTTC